A single sample is the source of the 3 T cell receptor beta chains below, sequenced in a study of prognosis after radiotherapy for stage I lung cancer. By two-round multiplex PCR, the TCR beta CDR3 was amplified from genomic DNA. Primers specific to each TRBV and TRBJ gene drove first-round PCR. TCRdb processed the multiplex PCR reads anew with MiXCR; each CDR3 protein has one entry. The sample lists fewer than 40,000 distinct CDR3 sequences, roughly a third seen once, with around 16% in the top ten. Here the sequenced sample was PBMCs, taken before or after stereotactic body radiation therapy (not recorded which). These receptor sequences come from a donor over 45 with non-small cell lung cancer.

V gene TRBV7-3 combines with J gene TRBJ2-2; TRBD2 aligns across 9 bases. This CDR3 is built from 16 residues. V lost 4 bases and J lost 4; bases outside the gene matches: 7. CDR1 and CDR2 (germline): SGHTA, FQGTGA. CDR3: CASSSSGEERTGELFF. CDR3 coding DNA: TGTGCCAGCAGCTCTAGCGGGGAGGAGCGCACCGGGGAGCTGTTTTTT.

Comments on this clonotype: This may be a read error: a much more frequent sequence differs by one nucleotide. This chain connects TRBV2 to TRBJ1-4; D is unclear. The CDR3 covers 10 residues. Per the germline V gene, CDR1 is SNHLY and CDR2 is FYNNEI. Trimming removed 9 bases at V and 8 bases at J, with 7 bases between. The CDR3 region is CARWSEKLFF. The CDR3 coding sequence is TGTGCCAGGTGGTCGGAAAAACTGTTTTTT.

This clonotype was recorded at least ten times. The chain joins TRBV5-1 to TRBJ1-2; D gene unclear. Between the trimmed V and J ends, which lost 4 bases and 8 bases, there was a span of 15 bases. Germline V gene lookup returns CDR1 SGHRS and CDR2 YFSETQ. This CDR3 comprises 13 residues. The CDR3 bases are TGCGCCAGCAGCCCAGGCGCGGACCGCGGCTACACCTTC. Translation gives CASSPGADRGYTF.